These 25 T cell receptor beta chains came from one sample sequenced in a study of T cells in Graves' hyperthyroidism and ophthalmopathy. TCR beta CDR3 regions were amplified from RNA transcripts. TCR CDR3 underwent first-round RT-PCR with the HTBI primer set. TCRdb redid the calling of the multiplex PCR reads with MiXCR, one entry per CDR3 protein. The sample has approximately 610,000 distinct CDR3 sequences, over 15% seen once. Sequencing was done on a sample of blood. The source is a woman between 18 and 29 years old with Graves' hyperthyroidism.

This clonotype has ten or more counts. The V gene is TRBV28, the J gene TRBJ2-1; no reliable D call. Deletions cut 4 bases from V and 9 bases from J, with 13 bases between. Germline CDR1 MDHEN, CDR2 SYDVKM. This CDR3 comprises 13 residues. Written as DNA, the CDR3 is TGTGCCAGCAGTTCGGGCGGCGTAGGTGAGCAGTTCTTC. It specifies CASSSGGVGEQFF.

The sample holds a few counts of this clonotype. This chain joins TRBV5-1 and TRBJ2-5; 8 nucleotides agree with TRBD1. After removal of 0 bases from V and 4 bases from J, the junction contained 11 bases not matched to a gene. Germline V gives CDR1 SGHRS, CDR2 YFSETQ. The length of the CDR3 is 17 residues. The CDR3 DNA reads as TGCGCCAGCAGCTTGGGACAGGGGAATATGCTCGGAGAGACCCAGTACTTC. The encoded protein is CASSLGQGNMLGETQYF.

The chain uses TRBV20-1 and TRBJ1-1; the D gene is possibly TRBD1 (5 bases). CDR1 is DFQATT and CDR2 is SNEGSKA in the germline V gene (reference sequence). The CDR3 consists of 15 residues. V was clipped by 0 bases and J by 5 bases, with 16 bases between them. For the CDR3, the DNA is TGCAGTGCTAGAGATCTGGAGGGGAGAGGAACTGAAGCTTTCTTT. It yields the protein CSARDLEGRGTEAFF.

This clonotype was detected a few times. CDR3: CSAKQGQKGNTIYF. The DNA of the CDR3 is TGCAGCGCAAAACAGGGGCAAAAGGGAAACACCATATATTTT. The J gene is TRBJ1-3, the V gene TRBV29-1, with 7 bases fitting TRBD1. Germline assignment: CDR1 SQVTM and CDR2 ANQGSEA. The V gene end was trimmed by 7 bases and the J gene end by 4 bases; junction bases not matched to a gene: 10. The CDR3 has 14 residues.

This clonotype showed up many times. V is TRBV27 and J is TRBJ2-7, with D perhaps TRBD1 (6 bases). Germline V gene lookup returns CDR1 MNHEY and CDR2 SMNVEV (reference sequence). Trimming took 3 bases from V and 0 from J, leaving 9 bases between them. The CDR3 contains 14 residues. The CDR3 DNA follows: TGTGCCAGCAGTTTCGTGACAGGCTCCTACGAGCAGTACTTC. This translates into CASSFVTGSYEQYF.

The chain recombines TRBV6-5 with TRBJ2-1; TRBD2 agrees at 13 bases. Germline V CDR1 and CDR2: MNHEY, SVGAGI. Trimming cost V 2 bases and J 7 bases; bases outside gene matches: 5. This CDR3 region has 16 residues. This CDR3 reads CASSYTGLAGKNEQFF. The CDR3 DNA follows: TGTGCCAGCAGTTACACGGGACTAGCGGGGAAAAATGAGCAGTTCTTC.

This clonotype was seen a handful of times. This chain uses TRBV28 with TRBJ1-1; 7 bases fit TRBD1. CDR1 is MDHEN, CDR2 SYDVKM, per germline. V lost 8 bases and J lost 3; bases outside the gene matches: 15. This CDR3 contains 16 residues. CDR3: CASGPTTGIGDTEAFF. The CDR3 nucleotides are TGTGCCAGCGGGCCGACGACAGGGATAGGCGACACTGAAGCTTTCTTT.

This chain uses TRBV28 with TRBJ2-7; 7 bases agree with TRBD2. The CDR3 runs 14 residues. Losses at the gene ends were 6 bases for V and 2 bases for J; bases not matched to a gene: 7. Germline-derived CDR1 and CDR2 are MDHEN and SYDVKM. CDR3 bases: TGTGCCAGCAGACCGGGACTATCCCCCTACGAGCAGTACTTC. This encodes CASRPGLSPYEQYF.

For this clonotype: The junction does not match germline at one end; this may be a read error. The chain links TRBV5-4 to TRBJ2-5, with D tentatively TRBD1 or TRBD2 (5 bases each). The CDR3 sequence is 16 residues long. The V gene's germline CDR1 is SGHNT and CDR2 YYREEE (reference sequence). CDR3 sequence reads: CASQAGRAVRQETLYF. DNA for the CDR3: TGTGCCAGCCAGGCGGGCAGGGCGGTTCGACAAGAGACCCTGTACTTC. Based on the CDR3 plus reference TRBV5-4 and TRBJ2-5, the full variable domain is ETGVTQSPTHLIKTRGQQVTLRCSSQSGHNTVSWYQQALGQGPQFIFQYYREEENGRGNFPPRFSGLQFPNYSSELNVNALELDDSALYLCASQAGRAVRQETLYFGPGTRLLVL.

Only a few counts were recorded for this clonotype. The J gene is TRBJ2-3, the V gene TRBV27; 10 bases fit TRBD2. Germline V gene lookup returns CDR1 MNHEY and CDR2 SMNVEV (reference sequence). This CDR3 spans 15 amino acids. The trim removed 8 bases at V and 0 bases at J, leaving 5 bases unmatched. The CDR3 loop is CASGAGGLSTDTQYF. DNA of the CDR3: TGTGCCAGCGGAGCGGGAGGGCTAAGCACAGATACGCAGTATTTT.

J is TRBJ1-2 and V is TRBV10-3; the match to TRBD1 covers 8 bases. In germline, CDR1 is ENHRY, CDR2 SYGVKD. Trimming removed 10 bases from V and 6 bases from J; junction bases left unmatched: 13. This CDR3 contains 14 residues. CDR3 coding DNA: TGTGCCAGCTCCCGAGGACAGGGATCTGATGGCTACACCTTC. This translates into CASSRGQGSDGYTF.

The chain carries TRBV5-6 and TRBJ2-4; D is possibly TRBD2 (5 bases). Per germline, CDR1 SGHDT and CDR2 YYEEEE. V lost 3 bases and J lost 7, with 14 bases in between. This CDR3 is 14 amino acids long. CDR3 DNA: TGTGCCAGCAGCTGGGCCCAACCGGGGAACATTCAGTACTTC. This encodes CASSWAQPGNIQYF.

This clonotype was detected a few times. The J gene is TRBJ2-3, the V gene TRBV7-9, with a tentative D call TRBD1 (6 bases). Trimming took off 2 bases at V and 1 base at J, with 10 bases between the two ends. The CDR3 is 15 amino acids. The V gene's germline CDR1 is SEHNR and CDR2 FQNEAQ (reference sequence). CDR3 amino acids: CASSLHRAGTDTQYF. DNA of the CDR3: TGTGCCAGCAGCTTACACAGGGCCGGCACAGATACGCAGTATTTT.

The V call is TRBV5-1, the J call TRBJ2-7; 7 bases line up with TRBD2. Germline assignment: CDR1 SGHRS and CDR2 YFSETQ. V shed 3 bases, J shed 4 bases, and the junction held 7 bases outside the gene matches. The CDR3 runs 14 residues. The CDR3 DNA is TGCGCCAGCAGCTGGCTAGCGGAGCAGTACGAGCAGTACTTC. Protein: CASSWLAEQYEQYF.

Turning to this clonotype: A much larger clone lies one base from this, so it may be a read error. This chain uses TRBV27 with TRBJ2-7, with a possible D match to TRBD1 (5 bases). This CDR3 contains 14 residues. The germline CDR1 and CDR2 sequences are MNHEY and SMNVEV (reference sequence). The CDR3 DNA reads as TGTCCCAGCAGTGCCCGGAACGACAGATACGAGCAGTACTTC. Translated: CPSSARNDRYEQYF.

This clonotype was recorded many times. The rearrangement uses TRBV12-3 or TRBV12-4 and TRBJ1-2; 9 positions match TRBD1. V shed 6 bases and J 6 bases; nucleotides not matched to a gene: 11. This CDR3 contains 15 residues. In DNA form, the CDR3 reads TGTGCCAGCAGCCCATCGGACAGGGGACCACATGGCTACACCTTC. Translated, it gives CASSPSDRGPHGYTF.

The V call is TRBV5-1, the J call TRBJ2-1; a weak D match, TRBD2 (7 bases). The germline V and J ends were trimmed by 3 bases and 6 bases, with 19 bases remaining between them. The CDR3 has 16 residues. Per the germline V gene, CDR1 is SGHRS and CDR2 is YFSETQ. The CDR3 spells CASSWGDGGAFNEQFF. CDR3 DNA sequence: TGCGCCAGCAGCTGGGGAGATGGGGGGGCCTTCAATGAGCAGTTCTTC.

This clonotype has more than one count but fewer than ten. The rearrangement links TRBV29-1 to TRBJ1-1, with D perhaps TRBD1 (5 bases). Per germline, CDR1 SQVTM and CDR2 ANQGSEA. The CDR3 is made up of 12 amino acids. The V end was cut by 7 bases, the J end by 2 bases, with 11 bases between. DNA for the CDR3: TGCAGCGGCTCCAGGGTAAACACTGAAGCTTTCTTT. As protein: CSGSRVNTEAFF.

The chain recombines TRBV12-3 or TRBV12-4 with TRBJ2-3, with D possibly TRBD2 on 7 matching bases. The CDR3 is 15 residues long. Deletions cut 7 bases from V and 2 bases from J, with 16 bases between. CDR3 amino acids: CASTPRGANTDTQYF. The DNA for the CDR3 is TGTGCCAGCACCCCTCGGGGGGCTAACACAGATACGCAGTATTTT.

This clonotype came up a few times. The chain has TRBV9 and TRBJ2-3; D is possibly TRBD1 or TRBD2 (6 bases each). Deletions cut 1 base from V and 1 base from J, with 13 bases between. CDR3 length: 16 amino acids. Germline V CDR1 and CDR2: SGDLS, YYNGEE. CDR3 sequence: CASSVPGGGRTDTQYF. CDR3 nucleotide sequence: TGTGCCAGCAGCGTACCCGGGGGCGGCCGCACAGATACGCAGTATTTT.

The rearrangement joins TRBV20-1 to TRBJ2-7; 9 positions agree with TRBD1. Germline CDR1 is DFQATT and CDR2 is SNEGSKA (reference sequence). Trimming cost V 0 bases and J 3 bases; bases outside gene matches: 6. The CDR3 contains 15 residues. CDR3 loop: CSARDRRQGVYEQYF. Here the CDR3 DNA reads TGCAGTGCTAGAGATCGGCGACAGGGGGTCTACGAGCAGTACTTC.

This clonotype turned up a few times. The V and J genes are TRBV24-1 and TRBJ2-1, with 14 bases fitting TRBD2. After removal of 4 bases from V and 9 bases from J, the junction contained 25 bases not matched to a gene. This CDR3 contains 22 residues. Germline-derived CDR1 and CDR2 are KGHDR and SFDVKD. Here the CDR3 reads CATSDLGQGTRSGTSGSGEQFF. CDR3 sequence (DNA): TGTGCCACCAGTGACCTAGGACAGGGGACGCGCAGTGGGACTAGCGGGAGCGGTGAGCAGTTCTTC.

The V and J genes are TRBV6-2 or TRBV6-3 and TRBJ1-5; D is possibly TRBD1 (5 bases). Germline values: CDR1 MNHEY, CDR2 SVGEGT. The CDR3 totals 14 residues. V lost 8 bases and J lost 8, with 19 bases in between. CDR3 sequence: CASGGREAPEPQHF. The CDR3 region has the DNA TGTGCCAGCGGGGGGAGGGAGGCCCCAGAGCCCCAGCATTTT.

This clonotype was counted many times. This chain joins TRBV6-1 and TRBJ2-7; a possible D gene is TRBD2 (5 bases). V lost 5 bases to trimming and J lost 5 bases, with 16 bases between them. This CDR3 is 14 amino acids long. Germline CDR1 is MNHNS and CDR2 is SASEGT. In nucleotides, the CDR3 is TGTGCCAGCAGTCGTGAGGGCCCCAGGAACGAGCAGTACTTC. Amino acid sequence: CASSREGPRNEQYF.

The chain has TRBV18 and TRBJ2-5; 12 bases are a match to TRBD2. This CDR3 spans 14 amino acids. Trimming took 5 bases from V and 4 from J; bases not matched to a gene: 2. Germline V gives CDR1 KGHSH, CDR2 LQKENI. CDR3 region: CASSTSGRSETQYF. CDR3 bases: TGTGCCAGCTCAACTAGCGGGAGGTCAGAGACCCAGTACTTC.